What follows is one T cell receptor beta chain and its context. RNA in amounts of roughly 0.5 to 1 ug was reverse transcribed with random hexamers. MiXCR was run by TCRdb on the immunoSEQ multiplex PCR reads, yielding one entry per CDR3 protein. The sample lists approximately 74,000 distinct CDR3 sequences; 85% to 95% were seen once. In contrast to the negatively isolated CD8+ and CD4+ T cells, TEMRA cells were FACS-enriched. These data belong to a study of CD8 T cells in Susac syndrome. V was clipped by 4 bases and J by 10 bases, with 17 bases between them. Germline V gene data show CDR1 as LNHDA and CDR2 as SQIVND (reference sequence). The CDR3 has 15 amino acids.

Sequencing used CD4+ T cells from PBMCs. The chain employs TRBV19 and TRBJ1-6, with D perhaps matching TRBD1 (6 bases). The clonotype was recovered from a human donor with Susac syndrome. As DNA, the CDR3 is TGTGCCAGTAGTACCATGACAGGTCAAGGGTCACCCCTCCACTTT. It translates to CASSTMTGQGSPLHF.